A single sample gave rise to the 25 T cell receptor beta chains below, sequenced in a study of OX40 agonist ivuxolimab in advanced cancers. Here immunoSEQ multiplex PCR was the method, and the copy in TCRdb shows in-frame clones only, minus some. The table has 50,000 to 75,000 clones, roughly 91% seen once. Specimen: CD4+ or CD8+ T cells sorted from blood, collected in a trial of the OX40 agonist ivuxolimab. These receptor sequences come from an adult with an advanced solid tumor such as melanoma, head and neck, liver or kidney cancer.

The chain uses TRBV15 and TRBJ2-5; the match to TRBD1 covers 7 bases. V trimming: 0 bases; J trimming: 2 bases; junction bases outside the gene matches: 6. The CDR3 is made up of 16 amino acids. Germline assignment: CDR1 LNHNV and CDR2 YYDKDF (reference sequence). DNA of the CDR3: TGTGCCACCAGCAGAGACCCCTCGACAGGGCAAGAGACCCAGTACTTC. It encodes CATSRDPSTGQETQYF. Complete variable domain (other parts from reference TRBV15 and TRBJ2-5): DAMVIQNPRYQVTQFGKPVTLSCSQTLNHNVMYWYQQKSSQAPKLLFHYYDKDFNNEADTPDNFQSRRPNTSFCFLDIRSPGLGDTAMYLCATSRDPSTGQETQYFGPGTRLLVL.

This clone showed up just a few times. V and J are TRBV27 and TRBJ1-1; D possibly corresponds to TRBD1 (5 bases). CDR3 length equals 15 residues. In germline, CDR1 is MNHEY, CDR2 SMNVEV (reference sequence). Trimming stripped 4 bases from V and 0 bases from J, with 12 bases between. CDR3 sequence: CASSSLQVMNTEAFF. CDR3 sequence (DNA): TGTGCCAGCAGTTCTCTACAGGTTATGAACACTGAAGCTTTCTTT.

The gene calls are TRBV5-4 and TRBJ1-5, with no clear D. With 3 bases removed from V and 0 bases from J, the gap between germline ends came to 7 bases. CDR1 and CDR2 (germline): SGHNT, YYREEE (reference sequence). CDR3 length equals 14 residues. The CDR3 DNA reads TGTGCCAGCAGCTCTCGGGGTAGCAATCAGCCCCAGCATTTT. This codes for CASSSRGSNQPQHF.

CDR3 loop: CASRRGESAGGGYTF. CDR3 nucleotide sequence: TGTGCCAGCAGGCGCGGGGAGAGTGCAGGGGGTGGCTACACCTTC. V gene TRBV6-5 combines with J gene TRBJ1-2, with 7 nucleotides matching TRBD1. With V trimmed by 6 bases and J by 7 bases, 14 bases remained unmatched. The CDR3 runs 15 residues. From germline, CDR1 is MNHEY and CDR2 SVGAGI.

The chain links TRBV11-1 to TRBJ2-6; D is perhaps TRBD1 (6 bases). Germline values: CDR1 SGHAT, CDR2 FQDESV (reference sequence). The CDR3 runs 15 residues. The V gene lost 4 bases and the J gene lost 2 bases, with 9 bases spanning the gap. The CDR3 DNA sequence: TGTGCCAGCAGCTCCACAGGGACTGGGGCCAACGTCCTGACTTTC. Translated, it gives CASSSTGTGANVLTF.

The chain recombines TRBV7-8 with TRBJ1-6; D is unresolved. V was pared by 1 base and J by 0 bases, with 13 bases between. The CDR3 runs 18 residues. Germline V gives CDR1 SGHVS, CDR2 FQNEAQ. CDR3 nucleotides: TGTGCCAGCAGCTTAGTCAGTGAGCAGAGCTCCTATAATTCACCCCTCCACTTT. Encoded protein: CASSLVSEQSSYNSPLHF.

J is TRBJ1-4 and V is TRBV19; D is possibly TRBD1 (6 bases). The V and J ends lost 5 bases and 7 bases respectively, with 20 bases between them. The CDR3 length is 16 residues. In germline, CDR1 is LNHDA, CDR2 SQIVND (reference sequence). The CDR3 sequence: CASSVPAGGLGEKLFF. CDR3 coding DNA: TGTGCCAGTAGTGTGCCAGCGGGGGGGCTGGGTGAAAAACTGTTTTTT.

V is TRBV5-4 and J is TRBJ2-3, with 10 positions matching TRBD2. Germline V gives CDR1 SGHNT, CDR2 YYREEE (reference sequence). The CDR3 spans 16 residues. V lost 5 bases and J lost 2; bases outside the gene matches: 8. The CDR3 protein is CASRKIAGGSTDTQYF. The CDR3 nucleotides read TGTGCCAGCAGGAAAATAGCGGGGGGTTCCACAGATACGCAGTATTTT.

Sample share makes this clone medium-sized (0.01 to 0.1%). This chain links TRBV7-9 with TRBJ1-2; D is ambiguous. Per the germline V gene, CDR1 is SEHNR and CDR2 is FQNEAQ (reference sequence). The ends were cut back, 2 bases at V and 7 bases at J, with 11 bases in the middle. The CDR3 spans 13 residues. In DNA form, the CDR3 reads TGTGCCAGCAGCTTAAGGGCCGGTACTGGCTACACCTTC. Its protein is CASSLRAGTGYTF.

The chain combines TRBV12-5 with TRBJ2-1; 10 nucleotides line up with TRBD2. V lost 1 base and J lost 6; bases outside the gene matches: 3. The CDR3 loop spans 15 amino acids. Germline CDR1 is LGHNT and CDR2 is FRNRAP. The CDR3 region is CASGLEQRGGNEQFF. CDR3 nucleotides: TGTGCTAGTGGTTTGGAACAGCGGGGGGGCAATGAGCAGTTCTTC. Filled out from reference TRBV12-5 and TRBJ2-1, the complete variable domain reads DARVTQTPRHKVTEMGQEVTMRCQPILGHNTVFWYRQTMMQGLELLAYFRNRAPLDDSGMPKDRFSAEMPDATLATLKIQPSEPRDSAVYFCASGLEQRGGNEQFFGPGTRLTVL.

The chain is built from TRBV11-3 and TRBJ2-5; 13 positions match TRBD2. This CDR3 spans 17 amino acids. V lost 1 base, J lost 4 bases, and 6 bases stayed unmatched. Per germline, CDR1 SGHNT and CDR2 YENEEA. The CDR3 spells CASSLGVLAGGPETQYF. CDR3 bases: TGTGCCAGCAGCTTAGGGGTACTAGCGGGGGGGCCAGAGACCCAGTACTTC.

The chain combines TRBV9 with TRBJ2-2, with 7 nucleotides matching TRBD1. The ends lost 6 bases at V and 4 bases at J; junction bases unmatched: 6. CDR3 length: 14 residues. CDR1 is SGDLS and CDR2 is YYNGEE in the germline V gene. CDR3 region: CASMKGAVTGELFF. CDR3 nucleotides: TGTGCCAGCATGAAGGGGGCTGTCACCGGGGAGCTGTTTTTT.

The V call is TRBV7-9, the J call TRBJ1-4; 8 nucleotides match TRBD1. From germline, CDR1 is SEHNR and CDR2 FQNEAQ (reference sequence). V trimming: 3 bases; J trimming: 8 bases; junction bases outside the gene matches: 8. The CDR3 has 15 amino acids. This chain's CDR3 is CASSLIGAGGEKLFF. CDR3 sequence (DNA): TGTGCCAGCAGCTTGATTGGGGCAGGGGGCGAAAAACTGTTTTTT.

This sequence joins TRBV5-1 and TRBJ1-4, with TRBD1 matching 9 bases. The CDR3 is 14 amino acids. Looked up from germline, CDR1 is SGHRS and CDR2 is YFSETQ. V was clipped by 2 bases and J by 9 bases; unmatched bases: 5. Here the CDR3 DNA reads TGCGCCAGCAGCTTACAGGGGGCGCAGAAAAAACTGTTTTTT. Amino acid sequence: CASSLQGAQKKLFF. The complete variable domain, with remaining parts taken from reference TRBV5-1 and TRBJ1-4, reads KAGVTQTPRYLIKTRGQQVTLSCSPISGHRSVSWYQQTPGQGLQFLFEYFSETQRNKGNFPGRFSGRQFSNSRSEMNVSTLELGDSALYLCASSLQGAQKKLFFGSGTQLSVL.

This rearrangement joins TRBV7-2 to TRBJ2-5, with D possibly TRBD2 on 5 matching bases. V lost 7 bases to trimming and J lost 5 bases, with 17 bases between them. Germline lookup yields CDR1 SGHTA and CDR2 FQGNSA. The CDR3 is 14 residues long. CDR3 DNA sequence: TGTGCCAGCAACGATCACGGTGGCGGGGAGACCCAGTACTTC. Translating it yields CASNDHGGGETQYF. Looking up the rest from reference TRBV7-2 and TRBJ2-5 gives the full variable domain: GAGVSQSPSNKVTEKGKDVELRCDPISGHTALYWYRQSLGQGLEFLIYFQGNSAPDKSGLPSDRFSAERTGGSVSTLTIQRTQQEDSAVYLCASNDHGGGETQYFGPGTRLLVL.

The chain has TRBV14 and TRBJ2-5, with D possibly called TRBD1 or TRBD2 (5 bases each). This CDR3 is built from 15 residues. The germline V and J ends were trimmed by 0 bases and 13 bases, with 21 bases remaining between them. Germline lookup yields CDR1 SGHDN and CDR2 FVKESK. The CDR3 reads CASSQDQGRSSLRYF. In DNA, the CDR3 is TGTGCCAGCAGCCAAGATCAGGGACGCTCCTCTCTTCGGTACTTC.

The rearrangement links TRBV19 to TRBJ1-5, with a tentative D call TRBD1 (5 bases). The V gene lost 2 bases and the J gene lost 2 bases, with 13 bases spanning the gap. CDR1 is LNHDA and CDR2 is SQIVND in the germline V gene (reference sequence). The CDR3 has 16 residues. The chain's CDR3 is CASSIRQGGGNQPQHF. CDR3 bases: TGTGCCAGTAGTATACGGCAGGGTGGTGGCAATCAGCCCCAGCATTTT. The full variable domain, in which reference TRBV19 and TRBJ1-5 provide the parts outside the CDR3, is DGGITQSPKYLFRKEGQNVTLSCEQNLNHDAMYWYRQDPGQGLRLIYYSQIVNDFQKGDIAEGYSVSREKKESFPLTVTSAQKNPTAFYLCASSIRQGGGNQPQHFGDGTRLSIL.

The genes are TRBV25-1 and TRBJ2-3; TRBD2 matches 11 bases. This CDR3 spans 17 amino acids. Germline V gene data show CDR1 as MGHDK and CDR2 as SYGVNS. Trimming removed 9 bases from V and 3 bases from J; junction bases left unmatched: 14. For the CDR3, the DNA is TGTGCCAGTTCTGTAGCGGGGGGGCCCTTCTTAACAGATACGCAGTATTTT. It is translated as CASSVAGGPFLTDTQYF.

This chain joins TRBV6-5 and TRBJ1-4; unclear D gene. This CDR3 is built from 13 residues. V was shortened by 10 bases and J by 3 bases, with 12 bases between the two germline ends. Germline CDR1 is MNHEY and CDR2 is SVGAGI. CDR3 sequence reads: CATGRESNEKLFF. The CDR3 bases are TGTGCCACCGGGAGAGAGTCTAATGAAAAACTGTTTTTT.

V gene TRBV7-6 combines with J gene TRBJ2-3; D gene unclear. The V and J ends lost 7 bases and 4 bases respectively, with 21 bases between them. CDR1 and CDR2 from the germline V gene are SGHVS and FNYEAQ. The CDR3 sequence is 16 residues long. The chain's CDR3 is CASNNFARGAPDTQYF. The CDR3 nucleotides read TGTGCCAGCAACAATTTTGCACGAGGAGCTCCAGATACGCAGTATTTT.

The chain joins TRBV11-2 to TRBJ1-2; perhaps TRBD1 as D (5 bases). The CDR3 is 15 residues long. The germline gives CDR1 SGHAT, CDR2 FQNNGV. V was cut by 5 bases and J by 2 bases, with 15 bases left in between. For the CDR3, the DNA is TGTGCCAGCAGCCCCGCAGGGACGCCAAACTATGGCTACACCTTC. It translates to CASSPAGTPNYGYTF.

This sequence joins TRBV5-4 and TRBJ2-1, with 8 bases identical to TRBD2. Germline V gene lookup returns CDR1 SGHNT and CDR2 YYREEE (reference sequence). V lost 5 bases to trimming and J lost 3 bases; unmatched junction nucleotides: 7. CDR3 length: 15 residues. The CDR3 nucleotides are TGTGCCAGCAGTATGGGGCGGGGGGACTACAATGAGCAGTTCTTC. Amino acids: CASSMGRGDYNEQFF.

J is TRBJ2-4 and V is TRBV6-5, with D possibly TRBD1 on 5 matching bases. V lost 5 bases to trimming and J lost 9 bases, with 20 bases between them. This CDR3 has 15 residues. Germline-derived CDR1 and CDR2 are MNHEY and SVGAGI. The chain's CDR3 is CASSPRTLGVAIQYF. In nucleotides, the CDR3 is TGTGCCAGCAGTCCCCGGACCCTAGGGGTGGCCATTCAGTACTTC.

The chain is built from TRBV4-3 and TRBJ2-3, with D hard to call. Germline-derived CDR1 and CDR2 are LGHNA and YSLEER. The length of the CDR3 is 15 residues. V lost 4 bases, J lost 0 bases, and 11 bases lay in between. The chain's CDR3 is CASSPGGVSTDTQYF. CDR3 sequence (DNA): TGCGCCAGCAGCCCGGGTGGGGTTAGCACAGATACGCAGTATTTT.

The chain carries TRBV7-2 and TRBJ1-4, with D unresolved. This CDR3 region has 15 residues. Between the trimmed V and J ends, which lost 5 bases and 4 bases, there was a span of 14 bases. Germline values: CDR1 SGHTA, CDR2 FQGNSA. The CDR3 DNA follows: TGTGCCAGCAGCCGCACCCGGAGGGATAATGAAAAACTGTTTTTT. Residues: CASSRTRRDNEKLFF.